This T cell receptor beta chain was retrieved from a study of T cells in Graves' hyperthyroidism and ophthalmopathy. This CDR3 is built from 12 residues. Germline-derived CDR1 and CDR2 are SNHLY and FYNNEI. V was shortened by 8 bases and J by 6 bases, with 13 bases between the two germline ends. TCR beta CDR3 regions were amplified from RNA. A set of HTBI primers served as the primers for a first-round RT-PCR of the TCR CDR3. TCRdb re-analysed the multiplex PCR reads in MiXCR, keeping a single row per CDR3 protein. The sample includes over 650,000 distinct CDR3 sequences, about 45% of them seen just once.

The sequence derives from an adult man with Graves' disease, either hyperthyroidism or ophthalmopathy (not recorded which). The source material was peripheral blood or thyroid tissue (not recorded which). This chain joins TRBV2 and TRBJ1-1; a possible D gene is TRBD1 (6 bases). The CDR3 sequence: CASVLQGAEAFF. The CDR3, as DNA: TGTGCCAGCGTTTTACAGGGCGCTGAAGCTTTCTTT.